This T cell receptor (beta chain) appears in the sequencing data of a study of blood T cell repertoires in COVID-19. Study details: COVID-19 samples from acute and convalescent phases originated in the United States, Italy and Spain.

In germline, CDR1 is LGHNA, CDR2 YNFKEQ. V dropped 1 base and J dropped 4; count of bases not matched to a gene: 16. The CDR3 covers 19 residues. Authors' data handling: Amplification from reference gene primers served as the basis for estimated nucleated cell counts. The method was immunoSEQ multiplex PCR; TCRdb's version includes in-frame clones alone and lacks a portion of them. D and trimming come from the DNA, and the V and J calls and clone size come from that table. This table holds 200,000 to 250,000 clones, 80% to 90% found once. The sequence derives from a man under 40 with COVID-19, enrolled during active disease. The J gene is TRBJ2-3, the V gene TRBV4-2, with 8 bases fitting TRBD2. The sequencing sample was made of peripheral blood. This chain's CDR3 is CASSQAIVRGGRVADTQYF. The CDR3 nucleotides are TGTGCCAGCAGCCAAGCAATTGTCCGGGGGGGACGGGTGGCAGATACGCAGTATTTT.